The 11 T cell receptor beta chains below come from one sample, sequenced in a study of shared clonotypes between healthy human individuals. Assay: immunoSEQ multiplex PCR; the TCRdb copy retains only in-frame clones and omits some. This table has over 2 million clones, around 92% appearing once. The sample comprised naive CD4+ T cells from PBMCs. Subset denoted: CD45RA+ positively selected. The receptors shown here come from a man between 18 and 35 years old in good health. Some clones in this sample may be carry-over from other donors' samples.

The chain is built from TRBV7-3 and TRBJ2-3; D is unclear. This CDR3 region has 13 residues. Germline CDR1 and CDR2: SGHTA and FQGTGA. V was trimmed by 5 bases and J by 3 bases, leaving 9 bases between them. The CDR3: CASSPLETDTQYF. DNA for the CDR3: TGTGCCAGCAGCCCGCTCGAAACAGATACGCAGTATTTT.

The CDR3, as DNA: TGCGCCAGCAGCCAAGGGGGACAGTCCGGCCTCTATGGCTACACCTTC. It specifies CASSQGGQSGLYGYTF. The chain joins TRBV4-1 to TRBJ1-2; 7 bases agree with TRBD1. Per germline, CDR1 MGHRA and CDR2 YSYEKL. This CDR3 region has 16 residues. The J segment lost 4 bases and the V segment lost 1 base, leaving 9 bases of the junction unmatched.

The V and J genes are TRBV28 and TRBJ2-1, with D uncertain. This CDR3 has 16 amino acids. Trimming stripped 5 bases from V and 4 bases from J, with 18 bases between. Germline CDR1 MDHEN, CDR2 SYDVKM. For the CDR3, the DNA is TGTGCCAGCAGTCCCTCCTCGGGCGGACCTTACAATGAGCAGTTCTTC. It is translated as CASSPSSGGPYNEQFF.

This chain uses TRBV28 with TRBJ1-5; 9 positions agree with TRBD1. The CDR3 totals 15 residues. Germline lookup yields CDR1 MDHEN and CDR2 SYDVKM. The ends lost 5 bases at V and 7 bases at J; junction bases unmatched: 9. CDR3 region: CASSPQGATGQPQHF. CDR3 sequence (DNA): TGTGCCAGCAGTCCACAGGGGGCGACGGGGCAGCCCCAGCATTTT.

The rearrangement uses TRBV5-3 and TRBJ1-5; possible D gene TRBD1, 6 bases. TRBV5-3 is annotated as an ORF whose role is uncertain. The CDR3 sequence is 15 residues long. The V gene lost 4 bases and the J gene lost 0 bases, with 11 bases spanning the gap. The CDR3 coding sequence is TGTGCCAGAAGCCCGGACAGATATAGCAATCAGCCCCAGCATTTT. Translating gives CARSPDRYSNQPQHF.

This clone was detected once. The CDR3 region has the DNA TGTGCCAGCAGCGTAGACCGCCCCAACTCTGGAAACACCATATATTTT. It encodes CASSVDRPNSGNTIYF. The chain combines TRBV9 with TRBJ1-3; D not certain. This CDR3 has 16 amino acids. CDR1 is SGDLS, CDR2 YYNGEE, per germline. The V end lost 0 bases, the J end lost 0 bases, and 10 bases lay between the germline ends. The entire variable domain, with the rest obtained from reference TRBV9 and TRBJ1-3, is as follows: DSGVTQTPKHLITATGQRVTLRCSPRSGDLSVYWYQQSLDQGLQFLIQYYNGEERAKGNILERFSAQQFPDLHSELNLSSLELGDSALYFCASSVDRPNSGNTIYFGEGSWLTVV.

This clone has more than one count but fewer than ten. CDR3 in amino acids: CAISGSGGPTEAFF. The CDR3 DNA reads TGTGCCATCAGTGGTTCAGGGGGCCCCACTGAAGCTTTCTTT. The chain carries TRBV10-3 and TRBJ1-1, with 8 nucleotides matching TRBD1. V was clipped by 4 bases and J by 4 bases; unmatched bases: 5. This CDR3 region has 14 residues. Germline V gene sequence: CDR1 ENHRY, CDR2 SYGVKD.

As concerns this clone: At one boundary the junction diverges from the germline segment, which might be a read error. The rearrangement uses TRBV18 and TRBJ1-1; TRBD1 matches 9 bases. The CDR3 spans 14 residues. Germline assignment: CDR1 KGHSH and CDR2 LQKENI. The CDR3 coding sequence is TGTGCCAGCTCACAATACACAGGGGGCACTGAAACTTTCTTT. It encodes CASSQYTGGTETFF.

The chain combines TRBV10-3 with TRBJ2-4, with D unresolved. Germline values: CDR1 ENHRY, CDR2 SYGVKD. The CDR3 totals 17 residues. V lost 2 bases, J lost 0 bases, and 14 bases lay in between. The CDR3 region has the DNA TGTGCCATCAGTGAGATACAGAGTATACTAGCCAAAAACATTCAGTACTTC. The encoded protein is CAISEIQSILAKNIQYF.

The chain combines TRBV11-2 with TRBJ2-5; no clear D gene. V gave up 5 bases and J gave up 4 bases, with 11 bases separating them. The V gene's germline CDR1 is SGHAT and CDR2 FQNNGV. The CDR3 consists of 13 residues. This chain's CDR3 is CASSPVGSETQYF. CDR3 bases: TGTGCCAGCAGCCCAGTGGGATCAGAGACCCAGTACTTC.

The table lists this clone with a count of one. The rearrangement joins TRBV10-3 to TRBJ2-5; TRBD2 is a possible D gene (5 bases). Looked up from germline, CDR1 is ENHRY and CDR2 is SYGVKD. This CDR3 has 13 amino acids. V lost 6 bases and J lost 5, with 13 bases in between. In nucleotides, the CDR3 is TGTGCCATCAGAGTTACTAGTTCGGAGACCCAGTACTTC. As protein: CAIRVTSSETQYF.